This TCR beta chain was captured by sequencing in a study of identical twins. Overall study results and limits: Interpretation of the results relied on cross-sectional statistical analysis and not on following the same donors. Carriage of fewer insertions was seen in abundant cord blood beta clonotypes, whereas memory repertoires showed none. Analyses based on zero insertions could be partly confounded by invariant MAIT and iNKT cells.

The donor group consisted entirely of healthy Caucasians. With regard to this clonotype: The antigen is undetermined.

TCRdb reprocessed the 5' RACE reads with MiXCR, giving one entry per CDR3 protein. The table shows some 1,700,000 distinct CDR3 sequences, with 25% to 35% occurring only once. The germline CDR1 and CDR2 sequences are MNHEY and SVGAGI. This CDR3 comprises 15 residues. The V end lost 5 bases, the J end lost 0 bases, and 12 bases lay between the germline ends. The sequence derives from a newborn girl in good health. The sequencing input was cord blood. This chain connects TRBV6-5 to TRBJ2-3; maybe TRBD1 (5 bases). CDR3 coding DNA: TGTGCCAGCAGTACAAGACAGCCAAGCACAGATACGCAGTATTTT. Protein: CASSTRQPSTDTQYF.